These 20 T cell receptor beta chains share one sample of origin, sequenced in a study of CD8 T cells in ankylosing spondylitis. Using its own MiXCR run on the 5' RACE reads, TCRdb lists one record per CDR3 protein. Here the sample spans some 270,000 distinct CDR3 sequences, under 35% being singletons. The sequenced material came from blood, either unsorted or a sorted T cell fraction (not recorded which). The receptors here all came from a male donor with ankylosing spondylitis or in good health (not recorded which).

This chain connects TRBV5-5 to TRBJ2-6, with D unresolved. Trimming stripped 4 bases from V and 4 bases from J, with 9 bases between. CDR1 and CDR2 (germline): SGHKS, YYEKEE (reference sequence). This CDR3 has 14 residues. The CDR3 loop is CASSSVRGANVLTF. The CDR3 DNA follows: TGTGCCAGCAGCAGTGTGAGAGGGGCCAACGTCCTGACTTTC.

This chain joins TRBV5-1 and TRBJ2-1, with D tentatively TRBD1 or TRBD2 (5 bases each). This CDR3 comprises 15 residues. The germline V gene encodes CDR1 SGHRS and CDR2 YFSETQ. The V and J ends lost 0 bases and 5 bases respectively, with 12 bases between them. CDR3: CASSLAWGTNNEQFF. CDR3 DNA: TGCGCCAGCAGCTTGGCATGGGGGACCAACAATGAGCAGTTCTTC.

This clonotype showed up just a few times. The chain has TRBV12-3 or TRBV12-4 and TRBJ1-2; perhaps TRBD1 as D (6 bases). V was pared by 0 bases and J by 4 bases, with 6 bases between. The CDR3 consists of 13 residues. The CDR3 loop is CASSLADSYGYTF. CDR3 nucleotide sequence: TGTGCCAGCAGTTTAGCGGACAGCTATGGCTACACCTTC.

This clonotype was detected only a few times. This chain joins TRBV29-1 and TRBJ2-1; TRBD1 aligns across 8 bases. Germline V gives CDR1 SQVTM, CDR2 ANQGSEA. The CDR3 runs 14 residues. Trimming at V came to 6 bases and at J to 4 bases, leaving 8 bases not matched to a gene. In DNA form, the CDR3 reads TGCAGCGTCCATTCTTGGGACAGGTACAATGAGCAGTTCTTC. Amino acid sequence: CSVHSWDRYNEQFF.

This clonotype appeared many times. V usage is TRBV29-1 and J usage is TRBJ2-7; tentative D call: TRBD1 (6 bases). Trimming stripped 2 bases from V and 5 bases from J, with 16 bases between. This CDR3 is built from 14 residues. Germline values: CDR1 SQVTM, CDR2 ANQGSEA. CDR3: CSVESVGKGDEQYF. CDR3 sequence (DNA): TGCAGCGTTGAATCGGTGGGGAAGGGGGACGAGCAGTACTTC.

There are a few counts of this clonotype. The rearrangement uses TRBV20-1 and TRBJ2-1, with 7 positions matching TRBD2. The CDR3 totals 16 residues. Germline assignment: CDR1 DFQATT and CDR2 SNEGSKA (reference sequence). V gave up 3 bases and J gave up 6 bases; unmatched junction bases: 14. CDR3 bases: TGCAGTGCTAGCGTAGGAGCGGGGAGCACCACCAATGAGCAGTTCTTC. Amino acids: CSASVGAGSTTNEQFF.

CDR3 amino acids: CSVEGTDDSQETQYF. CDR3 DNA sequence: TGCAGCGTTGAAGGGACGGACGACTCGCAAGAGACCCAGTACTTC. The gene calls are TRBV29-1 and TRBJ2-5; D remains unclear. CDR3 length equals 15 residues. Germline lookup yields CDR1 SQVTM and CDR2 ANQGSEA. Trimming took off 1 base at V and 2 bases at J, with 14 bases between the two ends.

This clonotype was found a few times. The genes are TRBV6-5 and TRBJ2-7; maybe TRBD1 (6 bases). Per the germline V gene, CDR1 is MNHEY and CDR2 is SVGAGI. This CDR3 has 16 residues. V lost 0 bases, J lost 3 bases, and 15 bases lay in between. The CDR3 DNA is TGTGCCAGCAGTTACTCTGTTCCCGGGACAAACTACGAGCAGTACTTC. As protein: CASSYSVPGTNYEQYF.

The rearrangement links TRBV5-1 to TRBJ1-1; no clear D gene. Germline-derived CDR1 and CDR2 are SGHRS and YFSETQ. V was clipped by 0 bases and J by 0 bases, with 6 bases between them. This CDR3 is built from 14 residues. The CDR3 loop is CASSLAFLNTEAFF. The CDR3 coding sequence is TGCGCCAGCAGCTTGGCCTTCCTGAACACTGAAGCTTTCTTT.

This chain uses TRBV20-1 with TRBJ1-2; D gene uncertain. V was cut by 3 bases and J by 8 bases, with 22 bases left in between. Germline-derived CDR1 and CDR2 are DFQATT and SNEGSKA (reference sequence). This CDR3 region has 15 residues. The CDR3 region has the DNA TGCAGTGCTAGCCGCGGCGGCAGCTGGAGGGCGGGCTACACCTTC. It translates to CSASRGGSWRAGYTF.

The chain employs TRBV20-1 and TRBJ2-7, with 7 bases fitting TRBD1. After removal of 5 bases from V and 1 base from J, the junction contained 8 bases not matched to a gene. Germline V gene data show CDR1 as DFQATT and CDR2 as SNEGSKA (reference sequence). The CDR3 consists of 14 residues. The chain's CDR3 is CSAVGTAESYEQYF. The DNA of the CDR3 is TGCAGTGCTGTTGGGACAGCCGAATCCTACGAGCAGTACTTC.

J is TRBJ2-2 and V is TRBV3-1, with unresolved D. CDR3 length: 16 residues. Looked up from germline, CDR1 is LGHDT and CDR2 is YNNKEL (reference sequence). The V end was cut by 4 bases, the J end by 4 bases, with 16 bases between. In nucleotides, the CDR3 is TGTGCCAGCAGCCCCTCCCCCGGACCGATCACCGGGGAGCTGTTTTTT. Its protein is CASSPSPGPITGELFF.

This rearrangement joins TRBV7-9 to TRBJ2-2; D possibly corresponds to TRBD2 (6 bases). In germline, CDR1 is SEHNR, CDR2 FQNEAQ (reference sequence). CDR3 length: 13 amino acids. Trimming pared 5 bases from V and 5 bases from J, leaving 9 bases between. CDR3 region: CASSPAGTGELFF. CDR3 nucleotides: TGTGCCAGCAGCCCCGCGGGGACCGGGGAGCTGTTTTTT.

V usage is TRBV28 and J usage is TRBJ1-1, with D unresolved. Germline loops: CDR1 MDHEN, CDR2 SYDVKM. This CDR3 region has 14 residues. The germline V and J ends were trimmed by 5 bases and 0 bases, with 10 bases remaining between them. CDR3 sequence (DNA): TGTGCCAGCAGTGTACTAGACTTGAACACTGAAGCTTTCTTT. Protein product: CASSVLDLNTEAFF.

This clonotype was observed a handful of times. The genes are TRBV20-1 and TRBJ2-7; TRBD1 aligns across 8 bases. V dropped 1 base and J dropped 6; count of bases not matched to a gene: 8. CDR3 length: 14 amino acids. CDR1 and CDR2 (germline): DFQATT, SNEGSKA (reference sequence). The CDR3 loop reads CSARVTGDLAEQYF. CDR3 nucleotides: TGCAGTGCTAGAGTGACAGGGGATTTGGCCGAGCAGTACTTC.

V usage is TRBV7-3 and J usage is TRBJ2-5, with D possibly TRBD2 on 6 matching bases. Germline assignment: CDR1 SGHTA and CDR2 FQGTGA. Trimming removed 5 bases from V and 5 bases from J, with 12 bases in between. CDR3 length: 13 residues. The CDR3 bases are TGTGCCAGCAGCAATAGCGGAAGGGAGACCCAGTACTTC. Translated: CASSNSGRETQYF.

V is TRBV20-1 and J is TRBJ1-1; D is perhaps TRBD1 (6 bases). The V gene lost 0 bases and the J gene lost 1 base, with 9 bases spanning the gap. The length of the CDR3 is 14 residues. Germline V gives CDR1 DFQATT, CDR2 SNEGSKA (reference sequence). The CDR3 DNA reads TGCAGTGCTAGAGAAGGGGGGAGGAACACTGAAGCTTTCTTT. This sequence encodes CSAREGGRNTEAFF.

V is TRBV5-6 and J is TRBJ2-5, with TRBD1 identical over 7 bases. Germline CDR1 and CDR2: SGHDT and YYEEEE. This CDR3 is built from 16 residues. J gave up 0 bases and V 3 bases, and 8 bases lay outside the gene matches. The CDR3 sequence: CASSSPGQTYQETQYF. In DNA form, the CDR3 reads TGTGCCAGCAGCTCGCCGGGACAGACCTACCAAGAGACCCAGTACTTC.

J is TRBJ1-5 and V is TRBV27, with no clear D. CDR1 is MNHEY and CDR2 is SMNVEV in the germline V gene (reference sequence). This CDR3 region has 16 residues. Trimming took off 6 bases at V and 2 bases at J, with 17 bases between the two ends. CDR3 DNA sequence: TGTGCCAGCAGGAGTAGAGGCGTTGGTCGCAATCAGCCCCAGCATTTT. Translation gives CASRSRGVGRNQPQHF.

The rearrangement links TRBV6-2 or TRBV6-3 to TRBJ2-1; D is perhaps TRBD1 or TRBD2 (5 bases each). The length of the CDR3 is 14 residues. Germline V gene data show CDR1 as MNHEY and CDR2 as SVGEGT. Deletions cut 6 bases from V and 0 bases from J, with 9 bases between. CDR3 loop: CASRGTFSYNEQFF. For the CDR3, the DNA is TGTGCCAGCAGGGGGACCTTCTCCTACAATGAGCAGTTCTTC.